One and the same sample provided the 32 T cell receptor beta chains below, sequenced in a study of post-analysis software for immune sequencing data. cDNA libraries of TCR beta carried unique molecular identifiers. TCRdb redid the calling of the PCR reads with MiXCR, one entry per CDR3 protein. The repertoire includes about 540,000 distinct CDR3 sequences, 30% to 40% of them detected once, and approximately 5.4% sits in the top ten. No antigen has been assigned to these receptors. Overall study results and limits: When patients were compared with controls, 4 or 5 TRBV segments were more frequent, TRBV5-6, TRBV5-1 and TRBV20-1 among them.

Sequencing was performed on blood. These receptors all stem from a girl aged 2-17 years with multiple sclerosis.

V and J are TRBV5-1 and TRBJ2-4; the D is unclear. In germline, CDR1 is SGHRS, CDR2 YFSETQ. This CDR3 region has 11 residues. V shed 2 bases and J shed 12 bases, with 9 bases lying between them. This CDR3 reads CASSFGTNQYF. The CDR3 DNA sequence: TGCGCCAGCAGCTTCGGAACAAATCAGTACTTC.

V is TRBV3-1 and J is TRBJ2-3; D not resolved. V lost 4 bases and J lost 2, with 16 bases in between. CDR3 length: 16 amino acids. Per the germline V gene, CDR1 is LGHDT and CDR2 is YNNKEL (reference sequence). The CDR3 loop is CASSPTPLGITDTQYF. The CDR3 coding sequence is TGTGCCAGCAGCCCGACACCTCTAGGGATCACAGATACGCAGTATTTT.

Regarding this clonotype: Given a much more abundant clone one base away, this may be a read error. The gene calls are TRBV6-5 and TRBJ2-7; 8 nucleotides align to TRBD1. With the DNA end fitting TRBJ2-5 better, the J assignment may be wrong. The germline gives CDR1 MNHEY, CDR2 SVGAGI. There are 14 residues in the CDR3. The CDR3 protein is CASNPTGGQETQYF. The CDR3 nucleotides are TGTGCCAGCAACCCTACAGGGGGCCAAGAGACCCAGTACTTC.

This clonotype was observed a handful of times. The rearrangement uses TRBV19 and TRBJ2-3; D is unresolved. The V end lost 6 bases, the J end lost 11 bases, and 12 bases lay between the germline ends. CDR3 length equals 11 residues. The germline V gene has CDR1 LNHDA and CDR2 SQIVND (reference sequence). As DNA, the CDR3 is TGTGCCAGTAGGTACATGGGTCTGCAGTATTTT. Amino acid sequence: CASRYMGLQYF.

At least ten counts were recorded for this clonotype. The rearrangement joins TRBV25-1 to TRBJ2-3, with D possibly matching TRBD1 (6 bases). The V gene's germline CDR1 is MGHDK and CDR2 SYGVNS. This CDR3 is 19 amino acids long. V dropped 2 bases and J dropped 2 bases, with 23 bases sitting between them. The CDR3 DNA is TGTGCCAGCAGTGAACCGGATAACAGGGACGAATTCGCCACAGATACGCAGTATTTT. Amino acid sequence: CASSEPDNRDEFATDTQYF.

Written as DNA, the CDR3 is TGTGCCAGCAGTTCGGGACAGGGGGCCCCCTACGAGCAGTACTTC. Its protein product is CASSSGQGAPYEQYF. The V and J genes are TRBV12-3 or TRBV12-4 and TRBJ2-7, with 12 bases aligning to TRBD1. The CDR3 extends over 15 amino acids. The V segment lost 4 bases and the J segment 2 bases; nucleotides outside the gene matches: 3.

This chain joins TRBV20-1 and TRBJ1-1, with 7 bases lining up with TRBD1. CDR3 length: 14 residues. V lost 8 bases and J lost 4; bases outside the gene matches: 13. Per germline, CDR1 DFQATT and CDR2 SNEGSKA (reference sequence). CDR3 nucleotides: TGCAGTAAAGCCAGACAGGGAGGGAGCACTGAAGCTTTCTTT. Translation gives CSKARQGGSTEAFF.

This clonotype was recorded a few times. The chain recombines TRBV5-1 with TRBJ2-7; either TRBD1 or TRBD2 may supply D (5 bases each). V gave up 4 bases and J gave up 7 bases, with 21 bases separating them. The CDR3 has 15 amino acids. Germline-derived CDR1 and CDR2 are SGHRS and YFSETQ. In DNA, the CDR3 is TGCGCCAGCAGCGTGGGTCCGGGGCAGGTAAGGGAGCAGTACTTC. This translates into CASSVGPGQVREQYF.

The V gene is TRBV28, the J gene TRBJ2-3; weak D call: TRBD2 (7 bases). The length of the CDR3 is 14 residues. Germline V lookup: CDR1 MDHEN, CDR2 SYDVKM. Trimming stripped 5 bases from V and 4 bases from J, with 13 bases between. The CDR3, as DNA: TGTGCCAGCAGTCAGACCGGGGGGCCAGATACGCAGTATTTT. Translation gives CASSQTGGPDTQYF.

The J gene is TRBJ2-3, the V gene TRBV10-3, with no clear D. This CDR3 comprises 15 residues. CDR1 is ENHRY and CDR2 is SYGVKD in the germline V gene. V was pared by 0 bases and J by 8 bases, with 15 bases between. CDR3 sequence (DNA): TGTGCCATCAGTGAGTCGAAAGGGTGTCAGGCTACGCAGTATTTT. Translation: CAISESKGCQATQYF.

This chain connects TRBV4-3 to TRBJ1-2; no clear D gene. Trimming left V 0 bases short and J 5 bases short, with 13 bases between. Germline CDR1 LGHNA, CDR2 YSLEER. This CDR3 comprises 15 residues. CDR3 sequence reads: CASSQDTGRHYGYTF. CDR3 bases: TGCGCCAGCAGCCAAGATACGGGTCGGCATTATGGCTACACCTTC.

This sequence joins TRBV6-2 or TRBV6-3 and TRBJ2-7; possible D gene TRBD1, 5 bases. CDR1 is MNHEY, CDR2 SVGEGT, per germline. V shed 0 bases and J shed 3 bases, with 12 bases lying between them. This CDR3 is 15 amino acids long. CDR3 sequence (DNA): TGTGCCAGCAGTTACTCGGACAATTTTGGCTACGAGCAGTACGTC. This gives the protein CASSYSDNFGYEQYV.

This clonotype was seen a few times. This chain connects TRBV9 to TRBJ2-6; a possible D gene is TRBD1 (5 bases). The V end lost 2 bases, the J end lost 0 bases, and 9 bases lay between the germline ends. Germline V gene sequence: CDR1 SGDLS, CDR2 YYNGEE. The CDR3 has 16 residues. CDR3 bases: TGTGCCAGCAGCGTCTTCGACAGCTCTGGGGCCAACGTCCTGACTTTC. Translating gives CASSVFDSSGANVLTF.

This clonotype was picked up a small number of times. The DNA for the CDR3 is TGTGCCAGCAGTTATGCTAGCGGGCAAGAGACCCAGTACTTC. It encodes CASSYASGQETQYF. The chain employs TRBV6-5 and TRBJ2-5; TRBD2 matches at 8 bases. The CDR3 contains 14 residues. V lost 3 bases to trimming and J lost 2 bases; unmatched junction nucleotides: 2. Germline V CDR1 and CDR2: MNHEY, SVGAGI.

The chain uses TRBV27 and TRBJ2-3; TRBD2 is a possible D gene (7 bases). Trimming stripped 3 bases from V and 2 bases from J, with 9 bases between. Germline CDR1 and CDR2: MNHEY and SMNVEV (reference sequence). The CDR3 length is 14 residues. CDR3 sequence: CASSLGGLTDTQYF. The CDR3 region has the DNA TGTGCCAGCAGTTTGGGGGGGCTCACAGATACGCAGTATTTT.

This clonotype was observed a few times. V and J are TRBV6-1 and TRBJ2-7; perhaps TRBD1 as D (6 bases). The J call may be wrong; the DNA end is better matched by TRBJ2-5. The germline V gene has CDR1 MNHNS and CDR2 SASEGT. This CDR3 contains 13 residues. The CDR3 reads CASSNSGEWTQYF. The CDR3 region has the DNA TGTGCCAGCAGCAATTCAGGGGAGTGGACCCAGTACTTC.

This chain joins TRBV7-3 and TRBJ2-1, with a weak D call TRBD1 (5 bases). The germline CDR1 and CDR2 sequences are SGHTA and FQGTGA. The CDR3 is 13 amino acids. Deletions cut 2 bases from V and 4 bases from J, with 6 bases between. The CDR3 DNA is TGTGCCAGCAGCTTACAGGGTTACAATGAGCAGTTCTTC. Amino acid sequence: CASSLQGYNEQFF.

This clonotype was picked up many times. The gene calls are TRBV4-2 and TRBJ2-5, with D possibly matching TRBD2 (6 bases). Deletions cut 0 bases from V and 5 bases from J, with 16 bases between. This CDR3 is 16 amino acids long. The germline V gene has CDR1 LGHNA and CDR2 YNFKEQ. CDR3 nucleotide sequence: TGTGCCAGCAGCCAAGATACGAGGATTAGCGGCGAGACCCAGTACTTC. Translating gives CASSQDTRISGETQYF.

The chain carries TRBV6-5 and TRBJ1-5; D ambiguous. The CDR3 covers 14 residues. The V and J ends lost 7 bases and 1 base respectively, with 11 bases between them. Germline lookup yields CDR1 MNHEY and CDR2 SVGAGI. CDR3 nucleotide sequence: TGTGCCAGCAAGGAGGGTCTGAGCAATCAGCCCCAGCATTTT. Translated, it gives CASKEGLSNQPQHF.

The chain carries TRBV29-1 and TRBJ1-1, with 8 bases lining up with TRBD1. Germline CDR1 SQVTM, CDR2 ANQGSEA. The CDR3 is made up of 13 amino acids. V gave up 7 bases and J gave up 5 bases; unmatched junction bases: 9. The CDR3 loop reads CSATTGVVTEAFF. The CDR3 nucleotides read TGCAGCGCCACGACAGGGGTGGTAACTGAAGCTTTCTTT.

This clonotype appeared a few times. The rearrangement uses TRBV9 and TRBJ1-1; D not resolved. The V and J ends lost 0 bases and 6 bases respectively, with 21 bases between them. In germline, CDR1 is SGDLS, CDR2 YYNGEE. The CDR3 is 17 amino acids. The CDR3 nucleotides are TGTGCCAGCAGCGTAGCTGGTGGCAATTTAAAGACGGCTGAAGCTTTCTTT. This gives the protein CASSVAGGNLKTAEAFF. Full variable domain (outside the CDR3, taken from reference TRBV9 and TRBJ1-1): DSGVTQTPKHLITATGQRVTLRCSPRSGDLSVYWYQQSLDQGLQFLIQYYNGEERAKGNILERFSAQQFPDLHSELNLSSLELGDSALYFCASSVAGGNLKTAEAFFGQGTRLTVV.

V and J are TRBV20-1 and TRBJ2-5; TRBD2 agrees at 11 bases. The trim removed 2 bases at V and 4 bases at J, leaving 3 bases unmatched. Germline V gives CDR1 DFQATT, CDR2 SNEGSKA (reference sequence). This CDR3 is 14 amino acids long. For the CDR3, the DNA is TGCAGTGCTAGACTAGCGGGGGGCGGAGAGACCCAGTACTTC. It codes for CSARLAGGGETQYF.

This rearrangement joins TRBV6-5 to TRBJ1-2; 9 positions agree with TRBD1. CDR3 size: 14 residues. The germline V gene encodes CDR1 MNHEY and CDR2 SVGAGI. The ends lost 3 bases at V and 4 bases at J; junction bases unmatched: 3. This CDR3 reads CASSYGQGSYGYTF. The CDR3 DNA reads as TGTGCCAGCAGTTATGGACAGGGGAGCTATGGCTACACCTTC.

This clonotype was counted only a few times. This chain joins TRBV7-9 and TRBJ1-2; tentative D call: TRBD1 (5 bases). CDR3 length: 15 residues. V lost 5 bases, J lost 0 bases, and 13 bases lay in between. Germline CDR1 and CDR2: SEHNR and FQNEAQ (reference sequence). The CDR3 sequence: CASSQGRGANYGYTF. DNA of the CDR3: TGTGCCAGCAGCCAGGGACGGGGAGCTAACTATGGCTACACCTTC.

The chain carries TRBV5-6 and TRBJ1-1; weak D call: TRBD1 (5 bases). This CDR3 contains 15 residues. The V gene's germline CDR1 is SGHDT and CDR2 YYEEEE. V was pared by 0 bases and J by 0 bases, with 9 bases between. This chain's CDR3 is CASSLGGTLNTEAFF. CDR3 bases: TGTGCCAGCAGCTTGGGGGGGACTCTGAACACTGAAGCTTTCTTT.

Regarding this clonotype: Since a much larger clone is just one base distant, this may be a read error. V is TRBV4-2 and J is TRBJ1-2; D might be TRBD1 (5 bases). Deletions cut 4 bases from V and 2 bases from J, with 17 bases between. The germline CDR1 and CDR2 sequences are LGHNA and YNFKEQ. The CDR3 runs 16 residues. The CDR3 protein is CASSPCGPGGNYGYTF. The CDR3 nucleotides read TGTGCCAGCAGCCCTTGCGGGCCTGGGGGGAACTATGGCTACACCTTC.

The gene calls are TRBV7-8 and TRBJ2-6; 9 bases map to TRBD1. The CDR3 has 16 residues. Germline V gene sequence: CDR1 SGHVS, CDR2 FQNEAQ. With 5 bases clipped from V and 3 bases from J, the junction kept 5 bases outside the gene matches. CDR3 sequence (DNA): TGTGCCAGCAGCGACAGGGGGAGAAGTGGGGCCAACGTCCTGACTTTC. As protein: CASSDRGRSGANVLTF.

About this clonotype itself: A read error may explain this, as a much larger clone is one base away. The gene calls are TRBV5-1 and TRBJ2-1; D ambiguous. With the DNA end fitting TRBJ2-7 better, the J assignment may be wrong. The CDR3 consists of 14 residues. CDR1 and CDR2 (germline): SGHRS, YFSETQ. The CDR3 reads CASSGNRAYNEQYF. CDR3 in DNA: TGCGCCAGCAGCGGTAACCGGGCGTACAATGAGCAGTACTTC.

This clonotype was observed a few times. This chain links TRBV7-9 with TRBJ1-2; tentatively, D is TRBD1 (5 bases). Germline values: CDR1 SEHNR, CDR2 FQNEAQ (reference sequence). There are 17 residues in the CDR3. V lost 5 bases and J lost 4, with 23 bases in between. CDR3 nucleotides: TGTGCCAGCAGCCCTCCCTCCCGGCAGGGCCGTGGCTATGGCTACACCTTC. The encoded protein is CASSPPSRQGRGYGYTF.

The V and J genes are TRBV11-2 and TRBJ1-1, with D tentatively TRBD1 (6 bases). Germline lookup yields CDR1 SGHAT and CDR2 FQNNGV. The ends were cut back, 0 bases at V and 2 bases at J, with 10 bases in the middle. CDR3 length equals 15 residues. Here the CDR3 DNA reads TGTGCCAGCAGCTTAGATCGGGGGGCAAACACTGAAGCTTTCTTT. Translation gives CASSLDRGANTEAFF.

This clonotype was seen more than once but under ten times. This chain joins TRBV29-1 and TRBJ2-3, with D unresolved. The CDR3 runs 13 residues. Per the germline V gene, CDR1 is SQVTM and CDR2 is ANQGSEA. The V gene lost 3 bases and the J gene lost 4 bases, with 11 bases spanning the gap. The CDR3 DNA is TGCAGCGTTGAGGGCGATTCCCCAGATACGCAGTATTTT. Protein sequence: CSVEGDSPDTQYF.

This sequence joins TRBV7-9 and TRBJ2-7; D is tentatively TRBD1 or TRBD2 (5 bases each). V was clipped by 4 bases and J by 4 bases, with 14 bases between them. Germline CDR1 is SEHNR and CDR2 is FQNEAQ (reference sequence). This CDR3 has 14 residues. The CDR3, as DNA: TGTGCCAGCAGCTCCTGGGACCTAGAATACGAGCAGTACTTC. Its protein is CASSSWDLEYEQYF.